This T cell receptor beta chain originates from a study of blood T cell repertoires in COVID-19. Germline assignment: CDR1 SGHTA and CDR2 FQGNSA. The ends lost 5 bases at V and 6 bases at J; junction bases unmatched: 1. The CDR3 sequence is 13 residues long. Only in-frame clones appear in the TCRdb table, and some are missing; sequencing was by immunoSEQ multiplex PCR. The profile shows more than 110,000 clones, under 80% of them singletons. V gene TRBV7-2 combines with J gene TRBJ2-2, with 9 positions matching TRBD1. Sample: peripheral blood. This sequence originates from an older man with acute or convalescent COVID-19. DNA of the CDR3: TGTGCCAGCAGCAGGACAGGGGCCGGGGAGCTGTTTTTT. Translated: CASSRTGAGELFF.